Listed here are 23 T cell receptor beta chains from one sample, sequenced in a study of CD8 T cells in Susac syndrome. It was with random hexamers that roughly 0.5 to 1 ug RNA was reverse transcribed. TCRdb reanalysed the immunoSEQ multiplex PCR reads using MiXCR and keeps one entry per CDR3 protein. The table lists 110,000 or so distinct CDR3 sequences, under 95% of them singletons. Sample: CD8+ T cells from PBMCs. The source is a human donor in good health.

V gene TRBV4-1 combines with J gene TRBJ2-1; D perhaps matches TRBD2 (6 bases). Deletions cut 3 bases from V and 0 bases from J, with 9 bases between. Germline CDR1 and CDR2: MGHRA and YSYEKL. The CDR3 covers 15 residues. The DNA of the CDR3 is TGCGCCAGCAGCCACCTAGCGAGCTCCTACAATGAGCAGTTCTTC. Translation gives CASSHLASSYNEQFF.

J is TRBJ2-1 and V is TRBV12-3 or TRBV12-4; TRBD2 aligns across 10 bases. The length of the CDR3 is 17 residues. V was pared by 2 bases and J by 6 bases, with 10 bases of the junction left unmatched. The CDR3 loop is CASSLSGLAGAGNEQFF. CDR3 in DNA: TGTGCCAGCAGTTTATCTGGGCTAGCGGGAGCGGGCAATGAGCAGTTCTTC.

This sequence joins TRBV19 and TRBJ1-1; TRBD1 matches at 8 bases. The trim removed 5 bases at V and 1 base at J, leaving 6 bases unmatched. This CDR3 spans 15 amino acids. Germline CDR1 LNHDA, CDR2 SQIVND (reference sequence). CDR3 amino acids: CASSVTGVPNTEAFF. DNA of the CDR3: TGTGCCAGTAGTGTGACAGGGGTACCGAACACTGAAGCTTTCTTT.

The rearrangement joins TRBV7-9 to TRBJ2-7; the D call may be TRBD1 or TRBD2 (7 bases each). Germline CDR1 SEHNR, CDR2 FQNEAQ (reference sequence). The CDR3 has 14 residues. Trimming pared 5 bases from V and 1 base from J, leaving 12 bases between. CDR3 loop: CASSPAGQSYEQYF. For the CDR3, the DNA is TGTGCCAGCAGCCCAGCGGGACAGTCCTACGAGCAGTACTTC.

This chain joins TRBV12-3 or TRBV12-4 and TRBJ1-5; D is possibly TRBD1 (5 bases). There are 14 residues in the CDR3. V dropped 4 bases and J dropped 6 bases, with 13 bases sitting between them. CDR3 protein: CASSSRVEGQPQHF. CDR3 sequence (DNA): TGTGCCAGCAGTTCCAGGGTTGAGGGTCAGCCCCAGCATTTT.

The CDR3 DNA reads TGTGCCAGCAGCTCTACCGGGATGTATAATTCACCCCTCCACTTT. Protein product: CASSSTGMYNSPLHF. This chain joins TRBV7-8 and TRBJ1-6; D remains unclear. The CDR3 contains 15 residues. V was cut by 4 bases and J by 4 bases, with 11 bases left in between. CDR1 and CDR2 (germline): SGHVS, FQNEAQ.

This clonotype was seen a few times. This sequence joins TRBV5-6 and TRBJ2-7; D gene unclear. V lost 1 base and J lost 2, with 4 bases in between. This CDR3 comprises 12 residues. Germline V gene data show CDR1 as SGHDT and CDR2 as YYEEEE. For the CDR3, the DNA is TGTGCCAGCAGCTTGAAGCCCTACGAGCAGTACTTC. It specifies CASSLKPYEQYF.

The chain is built from TRBV19 and TRBJ2-7; a weak D match, TRBD1 (6 bases). V lost 5 bases, J lost 9 bases, and 17 bases lay in between. The CDR3 runs 13 residues. Germline CDR1 is LNHDA and CDR2 is SQIVND (reference sequence). The CDR3 is CASSPGTSPMQYF. The CDR3 coding sequence is TGTGCCAGTAGTCCCGGGACATCTCCGATGCAGTACTTC.

V and J are TRBV5-6 and TRBJ2-3; 9 bases line up with TRBD1. The CDR3 is 16 residues long. V shed 4 bases and J 4 bases; nucleotides not matched to a gene: 10. Germline V gene sequence: CDR1 SGHDT, CDR2 YYEEEE. The CDR3 here is CASSGPGQGVADTQYF. CDR3 bases: TGTGCCAGCAGCGGCCCGGGACAGGGAGTCGCAGATACGCAGTATTTT.

J is TRBJ2-5 and V is TRBV7-2, with unresolved D. The length of the CDR3 is 14 residues. In germline, CDR1 is SGHTA, CDR2 FQGNSA. The V and J ends lost 5 bases and 4 bases respectively, with 14 bases between them. CDR3 coding DNA: TGTGCCAGCAGCCCTGGATCGACGGGAGAGACCCAGTACTTC. This gives the protein CASSPGSTGETQYF. Full variable domain (remainder filled in from reference TRBV7-2 and TRBJ2-5): GAGVSQSPSNKVTEKGKDVELRCDPISGHTALYWYRQSLGQGLEFLIYFQGNSAPDKSGLPSDRFSAERTGGSVSTLTIQRTQQEDSAVYLCASSPGSTGETQYFGPGTRLLVL.

The chain links TRBV11-1 to TRBJ2-1, with TRBD2 identical over 12 bases. In germline, CDR1 is SGHAT, CDR2 FQDESV (reference sequence). This CDR3 is built from 21 residues. Unmatched junction bases numbered 17, after V lost 5 bases and J lost 0 bases. The CDR3 sequence is CASSLLGLAGGKTSSYNEQFF. The DNA of the CDR3 is TGTGCCAGCAGCCTCCTAGGGCTAGCGGGGGGGAAGACCAGCTCCTACAATGAGCAGTTCTTC.

This clonotype was counted between two and nine times. The chain couples TRBV4-1 to TRBJ2-5; the D is unclear. Germline CDR1 MGHRA, CDR2 YSYEKL. The CDR3 contains 13 residues. The V and J ends lost 1 base and 5 bases respectively, with 8 bases between them. CDR3 nucleotide sequence: TGCGCCAGCAGCCAAGTAGGATATGAGACCCAGTACTTC. Protein sequence: CASSQVGYETQYF.

As for this clonotype: This CDR3 is missing its conserved last phenylalanine or tryptophan, likely due to a read error. The chain uses TRBV20-1 and TRBJ2-7; D is perhaps TRBD1 (6 bases). CDR1 is DFQATT, CDR2 SNEGSKA, per germline (reference sequence). The length of the CDR3 is 16 residues. Trimming pared 6 bases from V and 6 bases from J, leaving 27 bases between. CDR3 region: CSAPSRGAQGLGEQYL. The CDR3 coding sequence is TGCAGTGCCCCCTCCCGTGGAGCACAGGGTTTAGGCGAGCAGTACCTC.

The chain combines TRBV7-9 with TRBJ2-7, with a possible D match to TRBD2 (6 bases). The CDR3 contains 13 residues. Germline CDR1 reads SEHNR; CDR2 reads FQNEAQ (reference sequence). V lost 5 bases and J lost 6, with 14 bases in between. The CDR3 spells CASSGEAGTEQYF. Written as DNA, the CDR3 is TGTGCCAGCAGCGGAGAGGCGGGGACCGAGCAGTACTTC.

The chain employs TRBV9 and TRBJ1-3, with D perhaps matching TRBD1 (5 bases). Trimming took 0 bases from V and 2 from J, leaving 18 bases between them. The germline CDR1 and CDR2 sequences are SGDLS and YYNGEE. The CDR3 is made up of 18 amino acids. This CDR3 reads CASSVASAGLSPGNTIYF. CDR3 sequence (DNA): TGTGCCAGCAGCGTAGCTTCGGCAGGGTTATCCCCTGGAAACACCATATATTTT.

The J gene is TRBJ1-5, the V gene TRBV30, with a tentative D call TRBD1 (6 bases). This CDR3 is built from 13 residues. Looked up from germline, CDR1 is GTSNPN and CDR2 is SVGIG (reference sequence). Trimming removed 1 base at V and 6 bases at J, with 10 bases between. CDR3 sequence reads: CAWSAGEAQPQHF. As DNA, the CDR3 is TGTGCCTGGAGTGCAGGGGAAGCTCAGCCCCAGCATTTT.

The chain recombines TRBV7-2 with TRBJ2-5; 9 bases are a match to TRBD2. This CDR3 is built from 17 residues. J was trimmed by 7 bases and V by 8 bases; bases with no gene match: 20. CDR1 and CDR2 (germline): SGHTA, FQGNSA. CDR3 sequence (DNA): TGTGCCAGCGTCAGCGGGGCGAGCGGGAGGTCTGTAGGGACCCAGTACTTC. Its translation is CASVSGASGRSVGTQYF.

The chain joins TRBV7-2 to TRBJ2-1; tentatively, D is TRBD1 (5 bases). The V end lost 3 bases, the J end lost 6 bases, and 12 bases lay between the germline ends. Germline V gene sequence: CDR1 SGHTA, CDR2 FQGNSA. The CDR3 runs 14 residues. The CDR3 coding sequence is TGTGCCAGCAGCTTGGACAATGTCGTCAATGAGCAGTTCTTC. This translates into CASSLDNVVNEQFF. The variable domain in full, with the rest retrieved from reference TRBV7-2 and TRBJ2-1, is GAGVSQSPSNKVTEKGKDVELRCDPISGHTALYWYRQSLGQGLEFLIYFQGNSAPDKSGLPSDRFSAERTGGSVSTLTIQRTQQEDSAVYLCASSLDNVVNEQFFGPGTRLTVL.

The CDR3 nucleotides are TGCGCCAGCAGCTTCACTGGGGCGGGAACCTACAATGAGCAGTTCTTC. Translated, it gives CASSFTGAGTYNEQFF. The genes are TRBV5-1 and TRBJ2-1; tentative D call: TRBD2 (6 bases). The ends were cut back, 2 bases at V and 2 bases at J, with 14 bases in the middle. CDR1 is SGHRS, CDR2 YFSETQ, per germline. This CDR3 spans 16 amino acids. The entire variable domain, with the rest obtained from reference TRBV5-1 and TRBJ2-1, is as follows: KAGVTQTPRYLIKTRGQQVTLSCSPISGHRSVSWYQQTPGQGLQFLFEYFSETQRNKGNFPGRFSGRQFSNSRSEMNVSTLELGDSALYLCASSFTGAGTYNEQFFGPGTRLTVL.

Only one count was recorded for this clonotype. V and J are TRBV27 and TRBJ2-5; 11 positions match TRBD2. The CDR3 runs to 16 residues. Looked up from germline, CDR1 is MNHEY and CDR2 is SMNVEV (reference sequence). V was clipped by 5 bases and J by 2 bases; unmatched bases: 7. The CDR3 protein is CASSVLAGGIQETQYF. Written as DNA, the CDR3 is TGTGCCAGCAGTGTGCTAGCGGGGGGTATACAAGAGACCCAGTACTTC.

This chain connects TRBV27 to TRBJ2-7; D gene uncertain. Germline V gives CDR1 MNHEY, CDR2 SMNVEV (reference sequence). The V gene lost 3 bases and the J gene lost 3 bases, with 9 bases spanning the gap. CDR3 length equals 13 residues. The CDR3 DNA is TGTGCCAGCAGTTTTGCAGGCCGCTACGAGCAGTACTTC. Translation gives CASSFAGRYEQYF.

The chain recombines TRBV7-9 with TRBJ1-5; TRBD1 agrees at 7 bases. CDR1 and CDR2 from the germline V gene are SEHNR and FQNEAQ (reference sequence). With 4 bases clipped from V and 5 bases from J, the junction kept 11 bases outside the gene matches. The CDR3 totals 16 residues. Written as DNA, the CDR3 is TGTGCCAGCAGCTCAAGCCAAACAGGGGAGTATCAGCCCCAGCATTTT. Translation gives CASSSSQTGEYQPQHF.

The chain couples TRBV4-2 to TRBJ1-1; D remains unclear. The CDR3 runs 16 residues. Germline CDR1 LGHNA, CDR2 YNFKEQ. V was pared by 3 bases and J by 1 base, with 15 bases between. CDR3 DNA: TGTGCCAGCAGCCAGGCCACGGCGATGGGGAACACTGAAGCTTTCTTT. Translating gives CASSQATAMGNTEAFF.